This T cell receptor beta chain originates from a study of CD8 T cells in Susac syndrome. Study in general: Patients with Susac syndrome, at blood draw, were therapy-naive, on corticosteroids, or on intravenous immunoglobulin alone.

Recently defined diagnostic criteria classed the Susac syndrome patients as definite or probable. Negative isolation yielded CD8+ and CD4+ T cells; FACS enriched TEMRA cells. Reverse transcription of about 0.45 to 1 ug RNA used random hexamers. Each CDR3 protein gets one entry after TCRdb re-called the immunoSEQ multiplex PCR reads with MiXCR. The sample has approximately 100,000 distinct CDR3 sequences; around 94% are singletons. This TCR was recovered from a human donor with Susac syndrome. The specimen was CD8+ T cells from PBMCs.

The CDR3 here is CASRLAGDYGYTF. CDR3 DNA: TGTGCCAGCAGACTGGCAGGCGATTATGGCTACACCTTC. The chain combines TRBV27 with TRBJ1-2, with D unresolved. Germline assignment: CDR1 MNHEY and CDR2 SMNVEV (reference sequence). The length of the CDR3 is 13 residues. Trimming stripped 6 bases from V and 5 bases from J, with 13 bases between.